This T cell receptor beta chain was sequenced during a study of blood T cell repertoires in COVID-19 (dated by TCRdb to the early 2020s). Regarding the complete study: Samples covering the acute and convalescent phases of COVID-19 were provided by collaborators in the United States, Italy and Spain. The material from the prospective study consisted of cDNA or gDNA derived from T cells, B-cell-depleted T cells, or PBMCs. The dataset comprised deeply sampled blood TCRbeta repertoires from subjects exposed to, actively infected with, or recovered from COVID-19. The repertoires were released in a freely available public database intended as a resource for research on the immune response to SARS-CoV-2. Samples were obtained from the ongoing ImmuneRACE study (first 160 participants) and from about 1,300 subjects provided by 6 global collaborators. Sample metadata almost always included a de-identified subject ID, COVID-19 status, age in years and sex. HLA class I and class II types, where available, came from metadata supplied by the sample provider rather than from assay-based typing.

Including the terminal cysteine and phenylalanine, the CDR3 comprises 13 residues. Of all the DNA, just the CDR3 is kept, 39 bases in frame from base 1. V is reduced by 0 bases and J by 2 bases, leaving a spacing of 6 bases between them. Taken from the germline V gene, the CDR1 and CDR2 loops are SGHRS and YFSETQ. Overall study results and their limits: How much clinical and demographic metadata was included differed by source and by participant, and the metadata was provided uncurated.

TCRbeta CDR3 regions were amplified from genomic DNA by means of the immunoSEQ Assay, a bias-controlled multiplex PCR. In the paper's pipeline: The number of nucleated cells in each sample was estimated by amplification of reference gene primers within the assay. To quantify the absolute abundance of each unique TCRbeta CDR3 rearrangement, sequence reads were collapsed and filtered. Productive Simpson clonality was computed per sample as the square root of Simpson's diversity index over productive rearrangements. TCRdb holds this immuneACCESS table with in-frame rearrangements only. Some clones are missing; in checked studies, unresolved V genes explain under half, and the rest has no known cause. V and J calls and clone size are given by that table; D and trimming were obtained from the DNA. The sample records some 320,000 clones, roughly 89% of which are singletons. The ten largest clones capture less than 3% of the sample.

As for this clone: Its antigen specificity is not known. One base away there is no much larger clone; base qualities are not given.

Enrolling through a virtual design, the prospective study's participants ranged in age from roughly 18 to 89 years and lived across roughly 24 United States geographic areas. Cohort assignment in the prospective study relied on participant-reported clinical history from a screening survey and a study questionnaire. A participant counted as exposed if, within 2 weeks of entering the study, that participant had been in contact with someone who had a PCR-confirmed or clinician-diagnosed COVID-19 case. In the prospective study, whole blood, serum and a nasopharyngeal or oropharyngeal swab were collected from each participant by mobile phlebotomists. Participants in the prospective study had the option to provide additional blood draws and questionnaires over an approximately 2-month period. Prospective study blood samples were shipped either frozen or at room temperature before DNA extraction.

Recombination joined TRBV5-1 with TRBJ2-7, with an unclear D gene assignment. The clonotype comes from a woman aged 45-60 years who had been exposed to COVID-19. Sequencing was carried out using PBMCs or T cells enriched from blood (not recorded which). The CDR3 protein sequence reads: CASSLEAAYEQYF. The nucleotide sequence reads as follows: TGCGCCAGCAGCTTGGAAGCCGCCTACGAGCAGTACTTC.